This T cell receptor beta chain was profiled in a study of blood T cells in healthy people across ages. The study, taken as a whole, reports: Compared with aged donors, long-lived donors showed fewer expanded clones, suggesting selection.

The V gene's germline CDR1 is SEHNR and CDR2 FQNEAQ (reference sequence). This CDR3 contains 15 residues. Trimming cost V 3 bases and J 6 bases, with 17 bases left between them. This clonotype was seen more than once but under ten times. Its antigen is not identified. The use of a sample-barcoded 5' primer and a J-beta primer mix characterized a second PCR of 7 to 11 cycles. TCRdb re-derived calls from the 5' RACE reads in MiXCR, one entry per CDR3 protein. The table lists around 700,000 distinct CDR3 sequences, roughly 25% of them singletons, with more than 8% in the top ten. This sample was also put to use in a study of T cells of mothers and their children.

This TCR was sampled from a boy younger than 18 in good health. The chain has TRBV7-9 and TRBJ1-1; no reliable D call. The sample was blood. CDR3: CASSFTGPVSPEAFF. CDR3 coding DNA: TGTGCCAGCAGCTTCACCGGACCAGTGTCGCCTGAAGCTTTCTTT. The full variable domain, rest sourced from reference TRBV7-9 and TRBJ1-1, is DTGVSQNPRHKITKRGQNVTFRCDPISEHNRLYWYRQTLGQGPEFLTYFQNEAQLEKSRLLSDRFSAERPKGSFSTLEIQRTEQGDSAMYLCASSFTGPVSPEAFFGQGTRLTVV.